The present T cell receptor beta chain was sequenced within a study of T-cell memory formation after mild COVID-19. This CDR3 is 14 amino acids long. Trimming removed 8 bases at V and 6 bases at J, with 16 bases between. TCRdb independently ran MiXCR on the 5' RACE reads; one entry per CDR3 protein. The table has 200,000 to 250,000 distinct CDR3 sequences, 7.5% to 10% seen once; the top ten hold roughly 4%. The source material was PBMCs or a T cell subset sorted from them (not recorded which). This receptor was taken from a man between 18 and 35 years old who had mild COVID-19 (a few samples of this study predate the infection). Cell type and time point are not known. The chain carries TRBV12-3 or TRBV12-4 and TRBJ2-2; possible D gene TRBD1, 5 bases. CDR3: CASGRGLEAGELFF. CDR3 nucleotides: TGTGCCAGCGGAAGGGGATTAGAGGCCGGGGAGCTGTTTTTT.